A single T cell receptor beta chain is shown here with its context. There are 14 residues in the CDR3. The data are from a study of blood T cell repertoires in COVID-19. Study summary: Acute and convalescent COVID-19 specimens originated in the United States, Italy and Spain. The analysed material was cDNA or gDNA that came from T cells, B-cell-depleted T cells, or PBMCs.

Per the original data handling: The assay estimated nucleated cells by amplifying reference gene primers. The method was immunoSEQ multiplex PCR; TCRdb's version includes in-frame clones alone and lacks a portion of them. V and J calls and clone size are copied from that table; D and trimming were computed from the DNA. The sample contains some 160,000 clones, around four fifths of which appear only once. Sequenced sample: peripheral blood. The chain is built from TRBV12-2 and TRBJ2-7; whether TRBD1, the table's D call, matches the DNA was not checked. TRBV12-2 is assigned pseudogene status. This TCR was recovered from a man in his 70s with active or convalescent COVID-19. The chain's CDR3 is CASSLGDRKYEQYF. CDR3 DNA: TGTGCAAGTTCGTTGGGGGACAGAAAGTACGAGCAGTACTTC.